The 6 T cell receptor beta chains below come from one sample, sequenced in a study of blood T cell repertoires in COVID-19. The protocol was immunoSEQ multiplex PCR, while the TCRdb copy is restricted to in-frame clones and leaves out a portion. The data hold 20,000 to 30,000 clones, with 92% observed a single time. Material: peripheral blood. The origin of the receptors is a human donor in a cohort sampled during active COVID-19.

In its sample, this clone was seen once. V is TRBV2 and J is TRBJ2-3; D gene unclear. This CDR3 has 12 residues. Between the trimmed V and J ends, which lost 8 bases and 6 bases, there was a span of 12 bases. CDR1 SNHLY and CDR2 FYNNEI come from the germline V gene. Here the CDR3 reads CASGPASDTQYF. CDR3 DNA: TGTGCCAGCGGTCCAGCGTCTGATACGCAGTATTTT.

CDR3 bases: TGCAGCGTAACCACGATGGGACAGCACACTGAAGCTTTCTTT. Translation: CSVTTMGQHTEAFF. The gene calls are TRBV29-1 and TRBJ1-1; 7 nucleotides agree with TRBD1. The V segment lost 6 bases and the J segment 3 bases; nucleotides outside the gene matches: 10. CDR1 SQVTM and CDR2 ANQGSEA come from the germline V gene. The CDR3 sequence is 14 residues long.

The rearrangement joins TRBV19 to TRBJ2-1; D is uncertain. The V and J ends lost 1 base and 8 bases respectively, with 9 bases between them. Germline CDR1 and CDR2: LNHDA and SQIVND (reference sequence). This CDR3 spans 13 amino acids. The CDR3 DNA reads as TGTGCCAGTAGTATAGGATTACGCGATGAGCAGTTCTTC. It yields the protein CASSIGLRDEQFF.

The chain uses TRBV3-1 (or the pseudogene TRBV3-2) and TRBJ1-5; 9 bases line up with TRBD1. This CDR3 is 17 amino acids long. Germline CDR1 and CDR2: LGHDT and YNNKEL (reference sequence). The V gene end was trimmed by 4 bases and the J gene end by 3 bases; junction bases not matched to a gene: 10. The CDR3 spells CASSPGQGRGDNQPQHF. DNA of the CDR3: TGTGCCAGCAGCCCGGGACAGGGAAGAGGTGACAATCAGCCCCAGCATTTT.

The gene calls are TRBV10-3 and TRBJ2-6; no clear D gene. V was cut by 7 bases and J by 2 bases, with 6 bases left in between. Germline-derived CDR1 and CDR2 are ENHRY and SYGVKD. This CDR3 has 13 amino acids. The CDR3 DNA reads TGTGCCATCATGGTAGCTGGGGCCAACGTCCTGACTTTC. It encodes CAIMVAGANVLTF.

This chain connects TRBV28 to TRBJ2-3; D may be TRBD2 (6 bases). Trimming shortened V by 6 bases and J by 2 bases, and 18 bases separated the two germline ends. The CDR3 sequence is 16 residues long. In germline, CDR1 is MDHEN, CDR2 SYDVKM. The CDR3 DNA reads as TGTGCCAGCAGGCCCATGGCGGGGTGGGACACAGATACGCAGTATTTT. Residues: CASRPMAGWDTDTQYF.